This T cell receptor beta chain derives from a study of blood T cell repertoires in COVID-19. Residents of 24 US areas, aged roughly 18 to 95 years, made up the participants. Two negative PCRs, clearance, or symptom resolution were required of recovered Cohort 3 donors. After removal of 2 bases from V and 2 bases from J, the junction contained 3 bases not matched to a gene. The CDR3 totals 14 residues. Per germline, CDR1 SGHNT and CDR2 YYREEE (reference sequence). This table comes from immunoSEQ multiplex PCR, and its TCRdb copy is limited to in-frame clones, with some not included. The repertoire holds some 340,000 clones, with 80% to 90% as singletons.

The sequence was collected from a woman in her 30s who had recovered from COVID-19. The sequenced material came from PBMCs or T cells enriched from blood (not recorded which). V and J are TRBV5-4 and TRBJ2-5, with TRBD2 identical over 7 bases. The CDR3 here is CASSLVGGQETQYF. The CDR3 DNA is TGTGCCAGCAGCTTAGTCGGGGGGCAAGAGACCCAGTACTTC.